The clone carrying this TCR beta chain was counted once. Its antigen is as yet unknown. This sample was taken from a study of shared clonotypes between healthy human individuals. Study-wide results and limits: Only blood was sampled, and tissue TCR repertoires likely differ from blood ones.

Trimming left V 2 bases short and J 4 bases short, with 14 bases between. Germline V gives CDR1 SGHNT, CDR2 YYREEE (reference sequence). CDR3 size: 15 residues. Replicate PCRs for unsorted PBMC used around 270 ng DNA (around 29,000 T cell genomes). Generated by immunoSEQ multiplex PCR, the TCRdb table keeps only in-frame clones and is missing some. The sample yields some 480,000 clones, around 79% seen once. The TCR was taken from a woman in her thirties or forties in good health. Some clones in this sample may be carry-over from other donors' samples. This chain connects TRBV5-4 to TRBJ2-3; D may be TRBD2 (5 bases). Sequenced: PBMCs. CDR3 sequence reads: CASSFGGVGPDTQYF. CDR3 in DNA: TGTGCCAGCAGCTTTGGAGGTGTGGGCCCAGATACGCAGTATTTT.